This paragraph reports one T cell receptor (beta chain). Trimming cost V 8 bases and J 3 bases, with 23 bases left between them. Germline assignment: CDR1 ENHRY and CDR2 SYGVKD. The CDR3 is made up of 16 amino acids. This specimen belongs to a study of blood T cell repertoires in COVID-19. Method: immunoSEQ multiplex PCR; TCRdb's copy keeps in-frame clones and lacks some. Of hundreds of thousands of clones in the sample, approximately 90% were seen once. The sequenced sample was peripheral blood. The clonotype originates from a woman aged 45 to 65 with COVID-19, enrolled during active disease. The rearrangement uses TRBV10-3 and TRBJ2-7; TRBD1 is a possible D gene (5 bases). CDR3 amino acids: CAIGHPDTPVGYEQYF. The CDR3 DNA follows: TGTGCCATCGGACACCCTGACACCCCAGTGGGCTACGAGCAGTACTTC.